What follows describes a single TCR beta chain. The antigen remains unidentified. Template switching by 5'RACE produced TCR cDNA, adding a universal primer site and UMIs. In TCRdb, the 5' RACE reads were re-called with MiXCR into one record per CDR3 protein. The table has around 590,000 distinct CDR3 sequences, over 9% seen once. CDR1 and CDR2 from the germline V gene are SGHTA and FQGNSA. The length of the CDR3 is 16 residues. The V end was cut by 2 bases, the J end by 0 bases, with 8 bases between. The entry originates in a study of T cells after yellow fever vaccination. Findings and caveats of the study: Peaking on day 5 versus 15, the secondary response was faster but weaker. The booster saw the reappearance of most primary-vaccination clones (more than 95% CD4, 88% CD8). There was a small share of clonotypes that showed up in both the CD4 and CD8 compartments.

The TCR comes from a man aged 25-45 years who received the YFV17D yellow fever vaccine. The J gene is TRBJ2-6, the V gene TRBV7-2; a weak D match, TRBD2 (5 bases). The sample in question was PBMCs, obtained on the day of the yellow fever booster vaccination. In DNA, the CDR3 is TGTGCCAGCAGCTTATGGGAGAGCTCTGGGGCCAACGTCCTGACTTTC. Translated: CASSLWESSGANVLTF. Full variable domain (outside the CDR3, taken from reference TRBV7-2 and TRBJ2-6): GAGVSQSPSNKVTEKGKDVELRCDPISGHTALYWYRQSLGQGLEFLIYFQGNSAPDKSGLPSDRFSAERTGGSVSTLTIQRTQQEDSAVYLCASSLWESSGANVLTFGAGSRLTVL.